The T cell receptor (beta chain) under discussion was sequenced for a study of identifying expanded T cells in peripheral blood. Study-wide points: Technical replicates showed around 1.1 changed clones; roughly two weeks 15 to 20; four weeks 19. Clone count variance between approximately 2-week samples rose with total template count.

Healthy donors had no documented immune events, such as infections, while sampled. Germline V CDR1 and CDR2: SGHRS, YFSETQ. V shed 3 bases, J shed 6 bases, and the junction held 2 bases outside the gene matches. This CDR3 has 14 residues. About this clone itself: The antigen is undetermined.

Sequenced by immunoSEQ multiplex PCR; TCRdb stores in-frame clones only, minus some. The repertoire has about 100,000 clones, 87% of them found once; the top ten carry about 18%. The origin of this receptor is a person aged 18-70 years in good health. The sequencing sample was made of blood. The chain carries TRBV5-1 and TRBJ2-2; 10 nucleotides align to TRBD1. This chain's CDR3 is CASSWTGGAGELFF. In DNA form, the CDR3 reads TGCGCCAGCAGCTGGACAGGGGGTGCCGGGGAGCTGTTTTTT.